This TCR beta chain originates from a study of T-cell reconstitution after alpha-beta-depleted transplantation in children. Study conclusions and caveats: At day 60, the high TCRbeta diversity found in some patients originated from recipient T cells and thymic progenitors that had survived. Reportedly, roughly two months post-transplant, alpha-beta T cells arose from several hundred expanded graft clones. Newly generated T cells supplied most T-cell counts and diversity one year post-transplant.

This clonotype was detected only a few times. The antigen remains undetermined. Unique molecular identifiers were used to barcode this TCRbeta library. Each CDR3 protein gets one entry after TCRdb re-called the PCR reads with MiXCR. Of 95,000 to 120,000 distinct CDR3 sequences detected, 5% to 8% appear once; the ten largest clones hold roughly 24%. Unmatched junction bases numbered 6, after V lost 4 bases and J lost 2 bases. CDR3 length: 15 amino acids. Germline CDR1 reads SGHAT; CDR2 reads FQDESV (reference sequence). This receptor was obtained from a male patient aged 2 to 9 who had a stem cell transplant for acute lymphoblastic leukemia, so the T cells may come from the graft donor. The input for sequencing was PBMCs, mostly from graft donor cells, taken 360 days after TCRalphabeta/CD19-depleted stem cell transplant. The V and J genes are TRBV11-1 and TRBJ2-3; TRBD1 aligns across 7 bases. CDR3 residues: CASSSGQLDTDTQYF. CDR3 DNA sequence: TGTGCCAGCAGCTCGGGACAGCTGGACACAGATACGCAGTATTTT.